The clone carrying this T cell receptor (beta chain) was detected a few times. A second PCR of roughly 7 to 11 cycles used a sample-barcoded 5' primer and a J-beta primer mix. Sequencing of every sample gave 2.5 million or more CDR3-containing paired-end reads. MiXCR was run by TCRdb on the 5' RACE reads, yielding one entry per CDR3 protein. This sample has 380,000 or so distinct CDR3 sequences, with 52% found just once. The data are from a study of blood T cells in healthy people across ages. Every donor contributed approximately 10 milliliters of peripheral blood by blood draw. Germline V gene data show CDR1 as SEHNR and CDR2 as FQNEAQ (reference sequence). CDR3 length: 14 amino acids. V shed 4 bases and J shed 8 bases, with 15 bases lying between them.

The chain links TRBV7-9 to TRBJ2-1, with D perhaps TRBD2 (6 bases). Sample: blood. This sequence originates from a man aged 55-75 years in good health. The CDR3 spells CASSSGREVDEQFF. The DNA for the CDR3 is TGTGCCAGCAGCTCCGGGCGGGAAGTGGATGAGCAGTTCTTC.